The rows below give T cell receptor beta chains drawn from one sample of a study of blood T cell repertoires in COVID-19. Here immunoSEQ multiplex PCR was the method, and the copy in TCRdb shows in-frame clones only, minus some. The table has roughly 200,000 clones, around 83% seen once. The sample was peripheral blood. The receptor source for this set is a human donor in a cohort sampled during active COVID-19. Each CDR3 is given with its conserved first and last residue. The order of the fields is V gene, D gene, J gene, clone size, CDR3 DNA, CDR3 protein. D genes are given only for firm matches. A row's size may be missing; if present it is once, few, many or a size class.

TRBV4-3,.,TRBJ1-1,.,TGCGCCAGCAGCCAAGAATCAGACTACACTGAAGCTTTCTTT,CASSQESDYTEAFF
TRBV19,.,TRBJ2-7,few,TGTGCCAGTAGTGCGGAACGGGGGTACGAGCAGTACTTC,CASSAERGYEQYF
TRBV3-1/TRBV3-2,TRBD1,TRBJ2-1,once,TGTGCCAGCAGCCAAGATCTCACAGGGGGTGGCTCCTACAATGAGCAGTTCTTC,CASSQDLTGGGSYNEQFF
TRBV28,.,TRBJ1-5,.,TGTGCCAGCAGTTTAGAGCTTAGCAATCAGCCCCAGCATTTT,CASSLELSNQPQHF
TRBV11-2,TRBD1,TRBJ1-1,once,TGTGCCAGCAGCTTAATCAACCCGGGACAGGGAATACTTTTT,CASSLINPGQGILF
TRBV5-1,TRBD2,TRBJ2-3,.,TGCGCCAGCAGCTCGTCGGGGGGGTGGACAGATACGCAGTATTTT,CASSSSGGWTDTQYF
TRBV15,.,TRBJ1-5,.,TGTGCCACCAGCAGGGACAGAAGCAATCAGCCCCAGCATTTT,CATSRDRSNQPQHF
TRBV24-1,TRBD1,TRBJ1-1,once,TGTGCCACCAGTGATATAACAGGGGACCTGAACACTGAAGCTTTCTTT,CATSDITGDLNTEAFF
TRBV24-1,TRBD1,TRBJ2-1,.,TGTGCCACCAGTGATACCAGGGGGTTCTCCTACAATGAGCAGTTCTTC,CATSDTRGFSYNEQFF
TRBV28,TRBD1,TRBJ1-6,.,TGTGCCAGCAGTCGGACAGGGGGGCCCTATAATTCACCCCTCCACTTT,CASSRTGGPYNSPLHF
TRBV6-5,.,TRBJ1-1,once,TGTGCCAGCACCGCTCCGGGGAACACTGAAGCTTTCTTT,CASTAPGNTEAFF
TRBV29-1,TRBD2,TRBJ2-2,once,TGCAGCGTTGGTAGCGGGAGGGTCACCGGGGAGCTGTTTTTT,CSVGSGRVTGELFF
TRBV28,TRBD1,TRBJ1-6,.,TGTGCCAGCAGTAGGACAGGGGGCAGTTCACCCCTCCACTTT,CASSRTGGSSPLHF
TRBV25-1,.,TRBJ2-4,.,TGTGCCAGCAGTGAATCGCGGGCACTTCTAGCCAAAAACATTCAGTACTTC,CASSESRALLAKNIQYF
TRBV5-1,.,TRBJ1-4,.,TGCGCCAGCAGCTTGTTACAGCCAGCAAATGAAAAACTGTTTTTT,CASSLLQPANEKLFF
TRBV27,TRBD1,TRBJ1-1,.,TGTGCCAGCAGTTATCAGGGGGCTTTCACTGAAGCTTTCTTT,CASSYQGAFTEAFF
TRBV2,.,TRBJ1-1,once,TGTGCCAGCAACGGGGCAGGGAGGAGAGGCACTGAAGCTTTCTTT,CASNGAGRRGTEAFF
TRBV28,.,TRBJ2-2,.,TGTGCCAGCACCCCTCAGGGTTCCACCGGGGAGCTGTTTTTT,CASTPQGSTGELFF
TRBV28,TRBD1,TRBJ2-6,.,TGTGCCAGCACCCTGGACAGGGCTGGGGCCAACGTCCTGACTTTC,CASTLDRAGANVLTF
TRBV6-5,TRBD2,TRBJ2-7,.,TGTGCCAGCAGTTACATAACGGGGGGGCCTAACGAGCAGTACTTC,CASSYITGGPNEQYF
TRBV10-2,TRBD2,TRBJ2-3,.,TGCGCCAGCAAGGGACTAGCGGTCACAGATACGCAGTATTTT,CASKGLAVTDTQYF
TRBV5-1,.,TRBJ2-7,few,TGCGCCAGCAGCGCGAACCACTTCTACGAGCAGTACTTC,CASSANHFYEQYF
TRBV4-1,.,TRBJ1-6,.,TGCGCCAGCAGCACCCAGGGAGGGAATTCACCCCTCCACTTT,CASSTQGGNSPLHF
TRBV4-3,TRBD2,TRBJ2-7,.,TGCGCCAGCAGCCAAGATCATCGGGGGGGATTGTCCTACGAGCAGTACTTC,CASSQDHRGGLSYEQYF
TRBV3-1/TRBV3-2,TRBD1,TRBJ2-7,.,TGTGCCAGCAGCCAAGATGACCCCCAGGGGGCGAATCCCAAACAGCCGATCTACGAGCAGTACTTC,CASSQDDPQGANPKQPIYEQYF
TRBV15,.,TRBJ1-5,few,TGTGCCACCAGGAATACAGGGAACAATCAGCCCCAGCATTTT,CATRNTGNNQPQHF
TRBV28,TRBD1,TRBJ2-5,.,TGTGCCAGCAGTGGGCCGACAGGGGTGGGGGAGACCCAGTACTTC,CASSGPTGVGETQYF
TRBV5-1,.,TRBJ2-7,.,TGCGCCAGCAGCTTGGAGTCTAGGGGCCCCTACGAGCAGTACTTC,CASSLESRGPYEQYF
TRBV4-3,.,TRBJ1-1,.,TGCGCCAGCAGCCTTCAGGGCCCTATGAACACTGAAGCTTTCTTT,CASSLQGPMNTEAFF
TRBV7-3,TRBD1,TRBJ1-1,.,TGTGCCAGCAGCCAAGGACAGGAAACTGAAGCTTTCTTT,CASSQGQETEAFF
TRBV10-1,TRBD1,TRBJ2-7,.,TGCGCCAGCAGCCCACAGGGGGCCTACGAGCAGTACTTC,CASSPQGAYEQYF
TRBV28,TRBD2,TRBJ2-7,.,TGTGCCAGCACGGGAGGGGGGAGCTCCTACGAGCAGTACTTC,CASTGGGSSYEQYF
TRBV6-2/TRBV6-3,.,TRBJ2-7,.,TGTGCCAGCAGTAGTGTCGGGGGGCCTTCCTACGAGCAGTACTTC,CASSSVGGPSYEQYF
TRBV7-9,.,TRBJ2-2,few,TGTGCCAGCAGCTTAGCAACACAGGTTGCCACCGGGGAGCTGTTTTTT,CASSLATQVATGELFF
TRBV6-5,TRBD2,TRBJ2-5,.,TGTGCCACCACGAGAGGGGGTAGCGGGGAAGAGACCCAGTACTTC,CATTRGGSGEETQYF
TRBV29-1,.,TRBJ1-2,.,TGCAGCGTTGATCGAGAGGGAGGGAAAGGCTACACCTTC,CSVDREGGKGYTF
TRBV19,TRBD1,TRBJ1-2,.,TGTGCCAGTAGTATAGGTTGGACAGGGGGACCCAACTATGGCTACACCTTC,CASSIGWTGGPNYGYTF
TRBV6-6,TRBD1,TRBJ1-2,.,TGTGCCAGCAGTTTGAAGCAGGGGGCAGACTATGGCTACACCTTC,CASSLKQGADYGYTF
TRBV3-1/TRBV3-2,TRBD1,TRBJ2-7,once,TGTGCCAGCAGCCGGGACAGGGGTGGCTACGAGCAGTACTTC,CASSRDRGGYEQYF
TRBV6-1,.,TRBJ2-7,.,TGTGCCAGCAGTGAATCACAGGTTTCAGGGGCCTACGAGCAGTACTTC,CASSESQVSGAYEQYF
TRBV7-6,TRBD1,TRBJ2-7,.,TGTGCCAGCAGCCTGGACAGGGGTTTTTCCTACGAGCAGTACTTC,CASSLDRGFSYEQYF
TRBV6-5,.,TRBJ2-7,.,TGTGCCAGCAGGGTGGGCGGGGAGGCCGACGAGCAGTACTTC,CASRVGGEADEQYF
TRBV6-2/TRBV6-3,.,TRBJ1-5,.,TGTGCCAGCAGTTACTGGTCAGGGCCTAGCAATCAGCCCCAGCATTTT,CASSYWSGPSNQPQHF